Each of the 28 T cell receptor beta chains below was sequenced from the same sample in a study of cytomegalovirus exposure and HLA in healthy donors. This PCR relied on a set of 60 Vbeta primers and 13 Jbeta primers. Clones were sequenced by immunoSEQ multiplex PCR, and TCRdb holds only the in-frame ones, with some missing. The table records 110,000 or so clones, over 65% of them present only once. The specimen sequenced was PBMCs. The origin of the receptors is a woman between 50 and 59 years old in good health and CMV-seropositive.

The chain combines TRBV6-6 with TRBJ2-1; 9 bases match TRBD2. The germline V gene encodes CDR1 MNHNY and CDR2 SVGAGI (reference sequence). This CDR3 has 16 residues. After removal of 4 bases from V and 0 bases from J, the junction contained 4 bases not matched to a gene. CDR3 in amino acids: CASSWDSGSSYNEQFF. The CDR3 DNA is TGTGCCAGCAGTTGGGATAGCGGGAGCTCCTACAATGAGCAGTTCTTC.

This clone has more than one count but fewer than ten. The chain carries TRBV7-2 and TRBJ1-1; the match to TRBD1 covers 7 bases. This CDR3 is built from 14 residues. The ends lost 2 bases at V and 5 bases at J; junction bases unmatched: 5. The V gene's germline CDR1 is SGHTA and CDR2 FQGNSA. CDR3 sequence reads: CASSLRQGRTEAFF. In DNA form, the CDR3 reads TGTGCCAGCAGCTTAAGACAGGGTCGAACTGAAGCTTTCTTT. Full variable domain (remainder filled in from reference TRBV7-2 and TRBJ1-1): GAGVSQSPSNKVTEKGKDVELRCDPISGHTALYWYRQSLGQGLEFLIYFQGNSAPDKSGLPSDRFSAERTGGSVSTLTIQRTQQEDSAVYLCASSLRQGRTEAFFGQGTRLTVV.

This clone was detected only a few times. V and J are TRBV19 and TRBJ1-5, with D unclear. V lost 6 bases to trimming and J lost 3 bases, with 9 bases between them. Germline loops: CDR1 LNHDA, CDR2 SQIVND (reference sequence). CDR3 length: 13 residues. The CDR3 region is CASSPQDNQPQHF. As DNA, the CDR3 is TGTGCCAGTAGCCCGCAGGACAATCAGCCCCAGCATTTT.

The chain employs TRBV28 and TRBJ2-4, with D perhaps matching TRBD1 (7 bases). The CDR3 sequence is 16 residues long. Germline-derived CDR1 and CDR2 are MDHEN and SYDVKM. Trimming shortened V by 6 bases and J by 6 bases, and 21 bases separated the two germline ends. CDR3 protein: CASSLLEGAGLNIQYF. The CDR3 coding sequence is TGTGCCAGCAGCCTTCTGGAGGGGGCAGGGTTAAACATTCAGTACTTC.

This clone was counted only a few times. This rearrangement joins TRBV11-2 to TRBJ2-5; 13 bases fit TRBD2. V dropped 6 bases and J dropped 0; count of bases not matched to a gene: 7. Germline CDR1 reads SGHAT; CDR2 reads FQNNGV. The CDR3 runs to 17 residues. CDR3 protein: CASRLTSGGLYQETQYF. CDR3 DNA sequence: TGTGCCAGCAGATTGACTAGCGGGGGGCTGTACCAAGAGACCCAGTACTTC.

This chain joins TRBV4-1 and TRBJ2-1, with 9 bases identical to TRBD1. The germline gives CDR1 MGHRA, CDR2 YSYEKL. V lost 0 bases to trimming and J lost 5 bases; unmatched junction nucleotides: 5. The CDR3 is 16 residues long. This CDR3 is CASSQDSGQGNNEQFF. As DNA, the CDR3 is TGCGCCAGCAGCCAAGACTCGGGACAGGGAAACAATGAGCAGTTCTTC.

V usage is TRBV28 and J usage is TRBJ2-2; D perhaps matches TRBD1 (6 bases). Looked up from germline, CDR1 is MDHEN and CDR2 is SYDVKM. Trimming pared 8 bases from V and 1 base from J, leaving 14 bases between. This CDR3 has 15 amino acids. The CDR3: CASRPQQGNTGELFF. The CDR3 DNA follows: TGTGCCAGCCGTCCACAACAGGGGAACACCGGGGAGCTGTTTTTT.

The rearrangement links TRBV6-5 to TRBJ1-6; 7 nucleotides line up with TRBD1. The CDR3 spans 14 residues. Trimming removed 5 bases from V and 6 bases from J; junction bases left unmatched: 4. Germline loops: CDR1 MNHEY, CDR2 SVGAGI. For the CDR3, the DNA is TGTGCCAGCAGTACGACAGGGATTAATTCACCCCTCCACTTT. This translates into CASSTTGINSPLHF.

This clone was counted a few times. V usage is TRBV6-5 and J usage is TRBJ2-3; perhaps TRBD1 as D (6 bases). CDR1 MNHEY and CDR2 SVGAGI come from the germline V gene. The CDR3 loop spans 13 amino acids. Trimming shortened V by 6 bases and J by 1 base, and 8 bases separated the two germline ends. The CDR3 sequence: CASRNRGTDTQYF. The CDR3 nucleotides read TGTGCCAGCAGAAACAGGGGCACAGATACGCAGTATTTT.

This chain uses TRBV4-3 with TRBJ1-5; possible D gene TRBD1, 6 bases. This CDR3 comprises 17 residues. With 4 bases removed from V and 2 bases from J, the gap between germline ends came to 18 bases. Germline V gene sequence: CDR1 LGHNA, CDR2 YSLEER. The CDR3 is CASSPRAGENGNQPQHF. The CDR3 DNA is TGCGCCAGCAGCCCGAGGGCAGGGGAGAACGGCAATCAGCCCCAGCATTTT.

The gene calls are TRBV18 and TRBJ2-4, with a weak D call TRBD2 (6 bases). The germline V gene has CDR1 KGHSH and CDR2 LQKENI. V gave up 4 bases and J gave up 13 bases, with 17 bases separating them. This CDR3 is built from 13 residues. The CDR3: CASSHSDGLRQYF. In DNA form, the CDR3 reads TGTGCCAGCTCACATTCCGACGGACTACGCCAGTACTTC.

The chain joins TRBV10-3 to TRBJ2-3, with a tentative D call TRBD1 (5 bases). CDR3 length equals 15 residues. Trimming pared 0 bases from V and 2 bases from J, leaving 9 bases between. From germline, CDR1 is ENHRY and CDR2 SYGVKD. CDR3 region: CAISESGRVTDTQYF. CDR3 coding DNA: TGTGCCATCAGTGAGTCTGGCAGGGTCACAGATACGCAGTATTTT.

The CDR3 sequence is CASSLQLTEAFF. CDR3 DNA sequence: TGTGCCAGCAGCTTGCAGTTGACTGAAGCTTTCTTT. This chain links TRBV11-2 with TRBJ1-1; D gene uncertain. The germline gives CDR1 SGHAT, CDR2 FQNNGV. V was trimmed by 3 bases and J by 5 bases, leaving 7 bases between them. The CDR3 totals 12 residues.

This clone was seen more than once but under ten times. CDR3 residues: CASSVVAGNTEAFF. The CDR3 DNA is TGTGCCAGCAGCGTAGTCGCAGGGAACACTGAAGCTTTCTTT. V is TRBV9 and J is TRBJ1-1; no clear D. Trimming took off 0 bases at V and 1 base at J, with 7 bases between the two ends. The CDR3 is made up of 14 amino acids. The germline gives CDR1 SGDLS, CDR2 YYNGEE. The full variable domain, completed using reference TRBV9 and TRBJ1-1, is DSGVTQTPKHLITATGQRVTLRCSPRSGDLSVYWYQQSLDQGLQFLIQYYNGEERAKGNILERFSAQQFPDLHSELNLSSLELGDSALYFCASSVVAGNTEAFFGQGTRLTVV.

This chain uses TRBV6-7 with TRBJ1-1, with 7 bases identical to TRBD1. TRBV6-7 is an open reading frame, and its role is uncertain. This CDR3 has 16 amino acids. V shed 4 bases, J shed 1 base, and the junction held 9 bases outside the gene matches. The CDR3 reads CASSCHRGIWNTEAFF. The CDR3 DNA is TGTGCCAGCAGTTGCCACAGGGGTATATGGAACACTGAAGCTTTCTTT.

The CDR3 DNA reads as TGTGCCAGAAGCTCTAATGACAGGGGGGAAAATGAGCAGTTCTTC. Translated: CARSSNDRGENEQFF. The chain is built from TRBV5-3 and TRBJ2-1; 9 bases agree with TRBD1. Being an ORF, TRBV5-3 has a function that is uncertain. Trimming at V came to 3 bases and at J to 7 bases, leaving 8 bases not matched to a gene. This CDR3 comprises 15 residues.

The chain recombines TRBV2 with TRBJ2-2, with D possibly being TRBD1 (6 bases). Per the germline V gene, CDR1 is SNHLY and CDR2 is FYNNEI. Trimming shortened V by 6 bases and J by 1 base, and 9 bases separated the two germline ends. The CDR3 has 14 amino acids. The CDR3 DNA is TGTGCCAGCAGAAGGACAGAGAACACCGGGGAGCTGTTTTTT. Translating it yields CASRRTENTGELFF.

With respect to this clone: Germline and junction disagree at one end, which may indicate a read error. The CDR3 loop is CASSPQNEGYTF. In DNA form, the CDR3 reads TGTGCCAGCTCGCCACAGAATGAGGGCTACACCTTC. The chain recombines TRBV18 with TRBJ1-2; D unclear. This CDR3 has 12 amino acids. Germline V gene lookup returns CDR1 KGHSH and CDR2 LQKENI.

The CDR3 reads CASSTGTGGGSYEQYF. The CDR3 DNA reads as TGTGCCAGCAGCACGGGGACAGGGGGAGGGTCCTACGAGCAGTACTTC. The rearrangement uses TRBV5-4 and TRBJ2-7; the match to TRBD1 covers 11 bases. Germline V CDR1 and CDR2: SGHNT, YYREEE (reference sequence). The length of the CDR3 is 16 residues. Trimming at V came to 4 bases and at J to 1 base, leaving 7 bases not matched to a gene.

J is TRBJ1-5 and V is TRBV7-2; D may be TRBD1 (5 bases). CDR3 length equals 15 residues. Trimming left V 5 bases short and J 1 base short, with 12 bases between. CDR1 and CDR2 from the germline V gene are SGHTA and FQGNSA. The CDR3 DNA follows: TGTGCCAGCAGCACTCAGGGATGGAGCAATCAGCCCCAGCATTTT. As protein: CASSTQGWSNQPQHF. The full variable domain, its missing parts supplied by reference TRBV7-2 and TRBJ1-5, is GAGVSQSPSNKVTEKGKDVELRCDPISGHTALYWYRQSLGQGLEFLIYFQGNSAPDKSGLPSDRFSAERTGGSVSTLTIQRTQQEDSAVYLCASSTQGWSNQPQHFGDGTRLSIL.

This chain joins TRBV6-5 and TRBJ1-1, with D uncertain. CDR1 is MNHEY and CDR2 is SVGAGI in the germline V gene. The V and J ends lost 5 bases and 4 bases respectively, with 8 bases between them. The CDR3 extends over 12 amino acids. The CDR3 reads CASSRGLTEAFF. The CDR3, as DNA: TGTGCCAGCAGTCGTGGACTCACTGAAGCTTTCTTT.

Only a few counts were recorded for this clone. The rearrangement joins TRBV7-6 to TRBJ2-2, with D possibly TRBD2 on 6 matching bases. This CDR3 spans 17 amino acids. Trimming took 0 bases from V and 4 from J, leaving 15 bases between them. CDR1 is SGHVS and CDR2 is FNYEAQ in the germline V gene. The CDR3 DNA sequence: TGTGCCAGCAGCTTAGCGACTAGGGATCTAGTCACCGGGGAGCTGTTTTTT. Its protein is CASSLATRDLVTGELFF.

This clone was counted only a few times. The chain uses TRBV6-6 and TRBJ2-7; D ambiguous. The germline V gene encodes CDR1 MNHNY and CDR2 SVGAGI (reference sequence). This CDR3 has 11 residues. V gave up 8 bases and J gave up 7 bases, with 12 bases separating them. The CDR3 DNA reads TGTGCCAGCGCACTTTCGACAGAGCAGTACTTC. It translates to CASALSTEQYF.

V gene TRBV19 combines with J gene TRBJ1-5; possible D gene TRBD1, 6 bases. Germline V gives CDR1 LNHDA, CDR2 SQIVND (reference sequence). V lost 7 bases to trimming and J lost 0 bases, with 16 bases between them. This CDR3 is 16 amino acids long. CDR3 nucleotide sequence: TGTGCCAGTACCGACGCCGCGGGGGCTAGCAATCAGCCCCAGCATTTT. Residues: CASTDAAGASNQPQHF.

The chain couples TRBV30 to TRBJ1-2; 7 bases fit TRBD1. V lost 2 bases and J lost 6; bases outside the gene matches: 6. Germline CDR1 GTSNPN, CDR2 SVGIG (reference sequence). This CDR3 has 13 residues. The CDR3 DNA follows: TGTGCCTGGAGTCCGGACAGGTGGGATGGCTACACCTTC. The encoded protein is CAWSPDRWDGYTF.

This clone was observed a single time. The rearrangement joins TRBV6-1 to TRBJ1-6, with D possibly matching TRBD1 (6 bases). CDR1 MNHNS and CDR2 SASEGT come from the germline V gene. The CDR3 length is 16 residues. V shed 2 bases and J shed 3 bases, with 11 bases lying between them. CDR3 residues: CASSEREGGYNSPLHF. The CDR3, as DNA: TGTGCCAGCAGTGAACGGGAAGGGGGCTATAATTCACCCCTCCACTTT.

There are a few counts of this clone. Within the sample, other DNA sequences also encode this same CDR3. The genes are TRBV6-5 and TRBJ1-5; D may be TRBD1 (6 bases). Between the trimmed V and J ends, which lost 5 bases and 4 bases, there was a span of 12 bases. CDR1 is MNHEY, CDR2 SVGAGI, per germline. The CDR3 is made up of 14 amino acids. The CDR3 loop is CASSRTQGNQPQHF. The CDR3 region has the DNA TGTGCCAGCAGTAGAACGCAGGGGAATCAGCCCCAGCATTTT.

The gene calls are TRBV7-2 and TRBJ2-5; 8 bases align to TRBD2. V dropped 1 base and J dropped 0; count of bases not matched to a gene: 4. CDR1 SGHTA and CDR2 FQGNSA come from the germline V gene. The CDR3 runs to 16 residues. CDR3 bases: TGTGCCAGCAGCTTAGAACTAGCGGTGTACCAAGAGACCCAGTACTTC. This encodes CASSLELAVYQETQYF.